This TCR beta chain was identified during a study of response to subunit inactivated influenza vaccine. TCRdb re-called the RT-PCR reads through MiXCR, storing one row per CDR3 protein. The data hold more than 400,000 distinct CDR3 sequences, with approximately 9.9% observed a single time. The CDR3 loop spans 15 amino acids. The germline V and J ends were trimmed by 4 bases and 5 bases, with 17 bases remaining between them. Looked up from germline, CDR1 is MGHDK and CDR2 is SYGVNS. This clonotype turned up a few times. The sequence came from a man aged 45 to 65 who received an inactivated influenza vaccine. This specimen was PBMCs from blood, taken roughly 47 days after vaccination. The rearrangement joins TRBV25-1 to TRBJ2-5; possibly TRBD2 for D (6 bases). The CDR3, as DNA: TGTGCCAGCAGTGGACTAGTCAGATCAACTGAGACCCAGTACTTC. Its protein is CASSGLVRSTETQYF.